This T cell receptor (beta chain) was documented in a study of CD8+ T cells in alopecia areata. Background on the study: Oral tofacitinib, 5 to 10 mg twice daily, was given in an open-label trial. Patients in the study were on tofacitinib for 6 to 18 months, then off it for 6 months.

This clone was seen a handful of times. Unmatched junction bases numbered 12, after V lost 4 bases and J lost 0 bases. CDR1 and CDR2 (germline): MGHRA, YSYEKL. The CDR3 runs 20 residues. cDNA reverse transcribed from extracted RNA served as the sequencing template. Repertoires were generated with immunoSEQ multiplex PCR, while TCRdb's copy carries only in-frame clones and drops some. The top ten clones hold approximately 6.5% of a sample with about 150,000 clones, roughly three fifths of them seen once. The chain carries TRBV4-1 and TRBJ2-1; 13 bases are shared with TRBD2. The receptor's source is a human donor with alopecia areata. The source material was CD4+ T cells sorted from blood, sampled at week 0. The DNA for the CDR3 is TGCGCCAGCAGCCGAGATATAGGGACTAGCGGGGTCAGCTCCTACAATGAGCAGTTCTTC. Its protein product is CASSRDIGTSGVSSYNEQFF.